The T cell receptor (beta chain) under discussion was sequenced for a study of T cell responses to AZD1222 COVID-19 vaccine. Notes on this clone: Antigen specificity is unknown.

Assay used: immunoSEQ multiplex PCR; TCRdb lists only in-frame clones, some missing. Of 80,000 to 100,000 clones listed, approximately 94% are singletons. General observations from the study: At baseline, just five to seven AZD1222 recipients tested seropositive.

In germline, CDR1 is WSHSY, CDR2 SAAADI. The V end was cut by 1 base, the J end by 4 bases, with 5 bases between. There are 12 residues in the CDR3. Sequencing was performed on peripheral blood, taken on day 0 of AZD1222 vaccination. The receptor comes from an adult in good health. This chain joins TRBV10-2 and TRBJ2-7; the D is unclear. The CDR3 region is CASSEFRYEQYF. The CDR3 nucleotides read TGCGCCAGCAGTGAGTTCCGGTACGAGCAGTACTTC.